These 29 T cell receptor beta chains were all obtained from the same sample, sequenced in a study of blood T cell repertoires in COVID-19. Generated by immunoSEQ multiplex PCR, the TCRdb table keeps only in-frame clones and is missing some. The sample contains 97,000 or so clones, approximately 86% of which appear only once. Input material: peripheral blood. The receptor set was obtained from a man aged 70 or older with active or convalescent COVID-19.

This rearrangement joins TRBV6-6 to TRBJ1-1; D is uncertain. The CDR3 runs 17 residues. CDR1 is MNHNY, CDR2 SVGAGI, per germline (reference sequence). V was shortened by 6 bases and J by 1 base, with 21 bases between the two germline ends. The CDR3 protein is CASSRVGWRLKNTEAFF. The DNA of the CDR3 is TGTGCCAGCAGCCGAGTTGGGTGGAGGCTAAAGAACACTGAAGCTTTCTTT.

CDR3: CASSEPGQNTGELFF. The CDR3, as DNA: TGCGCCAGCAGCGAACCGGGACAGAACACCGGGGAGCTGTTTTTT. V usage is TRBV5-1 and J usage is TRBJ2-2; D is perhaps TRBD1 (6 bases). The CDR3 totals 15 residues. Trimming pared 4 bases from V and 1 base from J, leaving 11 bases between. Germline V gene lookup returns CDR1 SGHRS and CDR2 YFSETQ.

The chain recombines TRBV6-5 with TRBJ1-5; weak D call: TRBD1 (5 bases). V was clipped by 2 bases and J by 9 bases, with 11 bases between them. CDR3 length: 13 amino acids. Germline V lookup: CDR1 MNHEY, CDR2 SVGAGI. CDR3 sequence (DNA): TGTGCCAGCAGTTACAGGGGTGGATCGCCCCAGCATTTT. Translated: CASSYRGGSPQHF.

This chain uses TRBV3-1 (or the pseudogene TRBV3-2) with TRBJ1-5, with D possibly TRBD1 on 6 matching bases. This CDR3 is built from 14 residues. Trimming left V 4 bases short and J 2 bases short, with 9 bases between. The V gene's germline CDR1 is LGHDT and CDR2 YNNKEL (reference sequence). CDR3 coding DNA: TGTGCCAGCAGCCCGGGACACCGCAATCAGCCCCAGCATTTT. The encoded protein is CASSPGHRNQPQHF.

This sequence joins TRBV27 and TRBJ2-1; 9 bases are a match to TRBD2. Germline V gene lookup returns CDR1 MNHEY and CDR2 SMNVEV (reference sequence). With V trimmed by 5 bases and J by 8 bases, 10 bases remained unmatched. The CDR3 spans 15 residues. CDR3 loop: CASSRRRGGLDEQFF. Written as DNA, the CDR3 is TGTGCCAGCAGTCGAAGGCGGGGGGGCCTCGATGAGCAGTTCTTC.

The chain couples TRBV18 to TRBJ1-2; a possible D gene is TRBD1 (5 bases). Germline lookup yields CDR1 KGHSH and CDR2 LQKENI. The CDR3 extends over 13 amino acids. V was pared by 2 bases and J by 8 bases, with 12 bases between. The CDR3 reads CASSPGRVQGYTF. CDR3 DNA sequence: TGTGCCAGCTCACCAGGCAGGGTGCAGGGCTACACCTTC. Variable domain in full (rest from reference TRBV18 and TRBJ1-2): NAGVMQNPRHLVRRRGQEARLRCSPMKGHSHVYWYRQLPEEGLKFMVYLQKENIIDESGMPKERFSAEFPKEGPSILRIQQVVRGDSAAYFCASSPGRVQGYTFGSGTRLTVV.

The chain uses TRBV9 and TRBJ2-1, with D maybe TRBD2 (5 bases). V lost 1 base, J lost 8 bases, and 7 bases lay in between. In germline, CDR1 is SGDLS, CDR2 YYNGEE. The CDR3 is 12 residues long. The CDR3 reads CASSVTEDEQFF. CDR3 bases: TGTGCCAGCAGCGTAACGGAGGATGAGCAGTTCTTC.

The chain employs TRBV5-6 and TRBJ1-5; 7 nucleotides align to TRBD1. The CDR3 spans 17 residues. Trimming at V came to 4 bases and at J to 4 bases, leaving 14 bases not matched to a gene. In germline, CDR1 is SGHDT, CDR2 YYEEEE. CDR3 sequence (DNA): TGTGCCAGCAGCAATATCCGGGACAGAAATATAAATCAGCCCCAGCATTTT. Amino acids: CASSNIRDRNINQPQHF.

The V gene is TRBV7-9, the J gene TRBJ2-3; TRBD2 matches 12 bases. After removal of 5 bases from V and 0 bases from J, the junction contained 9 bases not matched to a gene. Germline V gene sequence: CDR1 SEHNR, CDR2 FQNEAQ (reference sequence). The CDR3 contains 18 residues. As DNA, the CDR3 is TGTGCCAGCAGCCCTACTAGCGGGGGGTTCCCTAGCACAGATACGCAGTATTTT. Its translation is CASSPTSGGFPSTDTQYF. The variable domain in full, completed from reference TRBV7-9 and TRBJ2-3, reads DTGVSQNPRHKITKRGQNVTFRCDPISEHNRLYWYRQTLGQGPEFLTYFQNEAQLEKSRLLSDRFSAERPKGSFSTLEIQRTEQGDSAMYLCASSPTSGGFPSTDTQYFGPGTRLTVL.

The chain joins TRBV12-5 to TRBJ1-1; D is ambiguous. Trimming took off 4 bases at V and 1 base at J, with 7 bases between the two ends. The CDR3 loop spans 13 amino acids. In germline, CDR1 is LGHNT, CDR2 FRNRAP. For the CDR3, the DNA is TGTGCTAGTGGTTCCCGGGAGAACACTGAAGCTTTCTTT. Amino acid sequence: CASGSRENTEAFF. Complete variable domain (other parts from reference TRBV12-5 and TRBJ1-1): DARVTQTPRHKVTEMGQEVTMRCQPILGHNTVFWYRQTMMQGLELLAYFRNRAPLDDSGMPKDRFSAEMPDATLATLKIQPSEPRDSAVYFCASGSRENTEAFFGQGTRLTVV.

Only one count was recorded for this clone. The rearrangement joins TRBV11-2 to TRBJ2-5; 8 positions agree with TRBD1. There are 16 residues in the CDR3. Germline CDR1 and CDR2: SGHAT and FQNNGV. Trimming removed 3 bases from V and 1 base from J; junction bases left unmatched: 7. The CDR3: CASSFTGTGRQETQYF. The CDR3 DNA follows: TGTGCCAGCAGCTTCACCGGGACAGGCCGCCAAGAGACCCAGTACTTC.

The chain links TRBV7-9 to TRBJ2-3, with 8 bases matching TRBD2. Germline V gene data show CDR1 as SEHNR and CDR2 as FQNEAQ (reference sequence). Trimming took 5 bases from V and 6 from J; bases not matched to a gene: 4. CDR3 length equals 13 residues. CDR3 protein: CASSLRGVDTQYF. The CDR3 nucleotides read TGTGCCAGCAGCCTGCGGGGGGTCGATACGCAGTATTTT.

The chain employs TRBV7-2 and TRBJ1-1; D is unresolved. This CDR3 region has 15 residues. CDR1 and CDR2 from the germline V gene are SGHTA and FQGNSA. The V and J ends lost 3 bases and 0 bases respectively, with 11 bases between them. The CDR3 region is CASSFLERMNTEAFF. The DNA for the CDR3 is TGTGCCAGCAGCTTTCTCGAGCGCATGAACACTGAAGCTTTCTTT.

V is TRBV11-3 and J is TRBJ2-7, with a possible D match to TRBD2 (5 bases). CDR1 and CDR2 from the germline V gene are SGHNT and YENEEA. This CDR3 spans 13 amino acids. The V end lost 3 bases, the J end lost 5 bases, and 11 bases lay between the germline ends. CDR3 region: CASSFRRRDEQYF. Here the CDR3 DNA reads TGTGCCAGCAGCTTTCGGCGGCGGGACGAGCAGTACTTC.

The chain has TRBV4-2 and TRBJ2-1; 11 positions match TRBD2. V lost 4 bases, J lost 5 bases, and 4 bases stayed unmatched. The CDR3 totals 15 residues. The germline CDR1 and CDR2 sequences are LGHNA and YNFKEQ. CDR3 sequence: CASSPGTSGDNEQFF. The DNA for the CDR3 is TGTGCCAGCAGCCCCGGGACTAGCGGAGACAATGAGCAGTTCTTC.

V and J are TRBV30 and TRBJ2-7, with 10 bases that match TRBD1. Germline values: CDR1 GTSNPN, CDR2 SVGIG (reference sequence). This CDR3 is 14 amino acids long. J lost 5 bases, V lost 1 base, and 5 bases had no gene match. The CDR3: CAWSGWDRGDEQYF. CDR3 sequence (DNA): TGTGCCTGGAGTGGTTGGGACAGGGGCGACGAGCAGTACTTC.

This clone was observed a few times. The chain uses TRBV29-1 and TRBJ2-7, with 7 bases that match TRBD1. CDR1 SQVTM and CDR2 ANQGSEA come from the germline V gene. Trimming cost V 7 bases and J 2 bases; bases outside gene matches: 5. CDR3 length: 12 residues. CDR3 bases: TGCAGCGCCAGACAGGGCCCCTACGAGCAGTACTTC. Amino acids: CSARQGPYEQYF.

The V gene is TRBV7-2, the J gene TRBJ1-1; no clear D. Germline-derived CDR1 and CDR2 are SGHTA and FQGNSA. The CDR3 is made up of 14 amino acids. With 5 bases removed from V and 0 bases from J, the gap between germline ends came to 10 bases. CDR3 residues: CASSGSGLNTEAFF. The CDR3 region has the DNA TGTGCCAGCAGCGGGAGTGGATTGAACACTGAAGCTTTCTTT.

This chain joins TRBV5-1 and TRBJ2-7, with TRBD1 matching over 7 bases. The CDR3 has 16 amino acids. The germline V gene encodes CDR1 SGHRS and CDR2 YFSETQ. V dropped 0 bases and J dropped 3; count of bases not matched to a gene: 9. The CDR3 nucleotides are TGCGCCAGCAGCTTGGCTCCGGGACAGAGTTTCTACGAGCAGTACTTC. It encodes CASSLAPGQSFYEQYF.

The chain uses TRBV4-1 and TRBJ2-1; D gene uncertain. The CDR3 spans 13 residues. With 1 base removed from V and 9 bases from J, the gap between germline ends came to 10 bases. The germline V gene encodes CDR1 MGHRA and CDR2 YSYEKL. Here the CDR3 DNA reads TGCGCCAGCAGCCAAGTAACAAGTCCTGAGCAGTTCTTC. Its protein product is CASSQVTSPEQFF.

The chain has TRBV19 and TRBJ2-2, with D hard to call. CDR3 length equals 15 residues. Trimming removed 1 base at V and 5 bases at J, with 11 bases between. Germline V gene sequence: CDR1 LNHDA, CDR2 SQIVND (reference sequence). CDR3 DNA: TGTGCCAGTAGTATAGTTAGCCGTGGGACCGGGGAGCTGTTTTTT. This encodes CASSIVSRGTGELFF.

Concerning this clone: At one of its ends the junction is not consistent with the germline gene, which may arise from a read error. The rearrangement uses TRBV7-7 and TRBJ2-2; a weak D match, TRBD1 (5 bases). There are 13 residues in the CDR3. Germline V CDR1 and CDR2: SSHAT, FNYEAQ (reference sequence). The CDR3 coding sequence is TGTGCTAGCAGCCGTGACAGAACCGGGGAGCTGTTTTTT. Its protein is CASSRDRTGELFF.

This clone was recorded many times. V is TRBV3-1 (or the pseudogene TRBV3-2) and J is TRBJ1-2, with no clear D. The CDR3 covers 14 residues. Trimming removed 1 base at V and 5 bases at J, with 11 bases between. Germline CDR1 reads LGHDT; CDR2 reads YNNKEL (reference sequence). The CDR3 nucleotides are TGTGCCAGCAGCCAAGTTGGTCGAGAGTATGGCTACACCTTC. The encoded protein is CASSQVGREYGYTF.

As regards this clone: One junction end does not reproduce the germline sequence, and a read error may be involved. The CDR3 sequence is CASSAVGRTHF. CDR3 coding DNA: TGTGCCAGCAGTGCGGTGGGGAGAACCCACTTC. The rearrangement joins TRBV2 to TRBJ1-2, with D uncertain. The length of the CDR3 is 11 residues. CDR1 and CDR2 from the germline V gene are SNHLY and FYNNEI.

The chain uses TRBV3-1 (or the pseudogene TRBV3-2) and TRBJ2-7; no definite D call. CDR1 and CDR2 (germline): LGHDT, YNNKEL (reference sequence). The V gene lost 0 bases and the J gene lost 0 bases, with 12 bases spanning the gap. The CDR3 contains 16 residues. CDR3 coding DNA: TGTGCCAGCAGCCAAGAGGTTACAGATAGCTCCTACGAGCAGTACTTC. Translation: CASSQEVTDSSYEQYF.

The table lists this clone with a count of one. The chain recombines TRBV6-2 or TRBV6-3 with TRBJ2-1, with D uncertain. Trimming stripped 0 bases from V and 6 bases from J, with 3 bases between. The CDR3 is 12 amino acids. The germline CDR1 and CDR2 sequences are MNHEY and SVGEGT. CDR3 bases: TGTGCCAGCAGTTACTCGGCCAATGAGCAGTTCTTC. It encodes CASSYSANEQFF.

This chain uses TRBV7-9 with TRBJ2-7, with TRBD2 identical over 15 bases. Germline CDR1 and CDR2: SEHNR and FQNEAQ (reference sequence). CDR3 length: 17 residues. V dropped 3 bases and J dropped 4; count of bases not matched to a gene: 7. The DNA for the CDR3 is TGTGCCAGCAGCTTTTCCCCCGGGACTAGCGGGAGGTACGAGCAGTACTTC. Translation gives CASSFSPGTSGRYEQYF.

The chain couples TRBV14 to TRBJ2-5, with D unresolved. The ends were cut back, 4 bases at V and 1 base at J, with 7 bases in the middle. Germline V gene data show CDR1 as SGHDN and CDR2 as FVKESK. The CDR3 has 13 amino acids. This CDR3 is CASSRLAQETQYF. In nucleotides, the CDR3 is TGTGCCAGCAGCCGACTGGCCCAAGAGACCCAGTACTTC.

The chain has TRBV6-2 or TRBV6-3 and TRBJ1-5, with 10 nucleotides matching TRBD1. The germline CDR1 and CDR2 sequences are MNHEY and SVGEGT. This CDR3 has 16 residues. Unmatched junction bases numbered 8, after V lost 5 bases and J lost 4 bases. CDR3 loop: CASSQWDRGLNQPQHF. The CDR3 nucleotides are TGTGCCAGCAGTCAATGGGACAGGGGTCTTAATCAGCCCCAGCATTTT.